The 5 T cell receptor beta chains listed next were all sequenced from one sample in a study of siplizumab effects on memory and regulatory T cells. The assay was immunoSEQ multiplex PCR, and TCRdb's table has in-frame clones only and misses some. The table shows about 98,000 clones, with roughly nine tenths occurring only once. Sample: CD4+ T cells sorted from blood. The receptors were sampled from a human donor in good health.

V and J are TRBV18 and TRBJ1-1, with a tentative D call TRBD1 (5 bases). The CDR3 covers 14 residues. Germline V gene data show CDR1 as KGHSH and CDR2 as LQKENI. Trimming took off 3 bases at V and 5 bases at J, with 13 bases between the two ends. CDR3 loop: CASSPLDSSTEAFF. The CDR3 nucleotides are TGTGCCAGCTCACCCCTCGACAGCTCTACTGAAGCTTTCTTT.

The rearrangement uses TRBV29-1 and TRBJ1-2; 7 bases are shared with TRBD1. V lost 7 bases to trimming and J lost 2 bases; unmatched junction nucleotides: 7. The CDR3 spans 13 residues. Germline V CDR1 and CDR2: SQVTM, ANQGSEA. CDR3 sequence reads: CSAGDRHNYGYTF. The CDR3 DNA reads TGCAGCGCCGGGGACAGACACAACTATGGCTACACCTTC.

This clone was observed a handful of times. The gene calls are TRBV7-3 and TRBJ2-2; no reliable D call. Germline CDR1 SGHTA, CDR2 FQGTGA. V was clipped by 5 bases and J by 2 bases, with 6 bases between them. The CDR3 is 13 residues long. The CDR3 coding sequence is TGTGCCAGCAGCGTCTATAACACCGGGGAGCTGTTTTTT. As protein: CASSVYNTGELFF.

Details on this clone: A read error may account for a junction end that differs from germline. Distinct nucleotide sequences in the sample also encode this CDR3. The gene calls are TRBV28 and TRBJ2-1; 8 bases are shared with TRBD1. Germline CDR1 reads MDHEN; CDR2 reads SYDVKM. There are 15 residues in the CDR3. CDR3 in DNA: TGTGCCAGCAGTTGGAGGACAGGGTCCTACAACGAGCAGTTCTTC. Its translation: CASSWRTGSYNEQFF.

The rearrangement links TRBV29-1 to TRBJ2-5; 12 nucleotides match TRBD2. V lost 4 bases and J lost 3; bases outside the gene matches: 6. The germline V gene encodes CDR1 SQVTM and CDR2 ANQGSEA. The CDR3 runs to 15 residues. The CDR3: CSVAPRTSGKETQYF. Written as DNA, the CDR3 is TGCAGCGTTGCCCCGCGGACTAGCGGGAAAGAGACCCAGTACTTC.